The source of this TCR beta chain is a study of T cell repertoires in cytomegalovirus infection. The V gene's germline CDR1 is SQVTM and CDR2 ANQGSEA. The CDR3 loop spans 11 amino acids. The J segment lost 10 bases and the V segment lost 5 bases, leaving 6 bases of the junction unmatched. TCRdb re-derived calls from the reads in MiXCR, one entry per CDR3 protein. Seen here are about 890,000 distinct CDR3 sequences, around 32% observed once, and the top ten hold over 12%. This clonotype showed up just a few times. Its antigen is not known. This TCR was recovered from a human donor in good health (CMV status not recorded). Some clones in this sample may be carry-over from other donors' samples. V usage is TRBV29-1 and J usage is TRBJ1-1, with 8 bases identical to TRBD1. The sample in question was cultured CD8+ T cells from PBMCs, obtained from culture after CMV antigen stimulation. CDR3 sequence reads: CSVFRQGRAFF. The CDR3 nucleotides are TGCAGCGTTTTCAGACAGGGGAGAGCTTTCTTT. The full variable domain, its missing parts supplied by reference TRBV29-1 and TRBJ1-1, is SAVISQKPSRDICQRGTSLTIQCQVDSQVTMMFWYRQQPGQSLTLIATANQGSEATYESGFVIDKFPISRPNLTFSTLTVSNMSPEDSSIYLCSVFRQGRAFFGQGTRLTVV.